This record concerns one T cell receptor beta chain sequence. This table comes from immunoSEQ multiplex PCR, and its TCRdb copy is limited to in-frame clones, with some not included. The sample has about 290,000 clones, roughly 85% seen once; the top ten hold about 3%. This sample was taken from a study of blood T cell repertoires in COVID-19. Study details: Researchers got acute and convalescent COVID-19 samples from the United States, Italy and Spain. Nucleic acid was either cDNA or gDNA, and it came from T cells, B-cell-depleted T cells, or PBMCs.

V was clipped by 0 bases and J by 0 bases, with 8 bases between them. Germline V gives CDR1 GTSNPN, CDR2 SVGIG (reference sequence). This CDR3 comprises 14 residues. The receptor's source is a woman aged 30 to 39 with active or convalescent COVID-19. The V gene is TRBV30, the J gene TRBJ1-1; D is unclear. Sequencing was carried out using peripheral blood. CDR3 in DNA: TGTGCCTGGAGTGTTAACACCATGAACACTGAAGCTTTCTTT. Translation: CAWSVNTMNTEAFF.